The present TCR beta chain was sequenced within a study of OX40 agonist ivuxolimab in advanced cancers. The CDR3 totals 13 residues. Germline values: CDR1 ENHRY, CDR2 SYGVKD. V dropped 2 bases and J dropped 4; count of bases not matched to a gene: 1. Generated by immunoSEQ multiplex PCR, the TCRdb table keeps only in-frame clones and is missing some. The sample has about 86,000 clones, about 89% seen once. This clonotype originated in an adult with an advanced solid tumor such as melanoma, head and neck, liver or kidney cancer. The material sequenced was CD4+ or CD8+ T cells sorted from blood, taken in a trial of the OX40 agonist ivuxolimab. V is TRBV10-3 and J is TRBJ2-7, with TRBD2 matching over 8 bases. CDR3 DNA: TGTGCCATCAGTGAGCAGCGGGAGTACGAGCAGTACTTC. The encoded protein is CAISEQREYEQYF.